A single sample is the source of the 24 T cell receptor beta chains below, sequenced in a study of cytomegalovirus exposure and HLA in healthy donors. In the PCR, 60 Vbeta and 13 Jbeta primers were used. Some clones are missing from TCRdb's copy, which holds only in-frame ones; the method was immunoSEQ multiplex PCR. Of 84,000 or so clones listed, 62% are singletons. Sequenced sample: PBMCs. The receptor set was obtained from a woman aged 25-40 years in good health and CMV-seropositive.

The V call is TRBV5-1, the J call TRBJ1-1, with D perhaps TRBD1 (6 bases). Germline V gives CDR1 SGHRS, CDR2 YFSETQ. The CDR3 has 14 amino acids. V lost 4 bases and J 0 bases, leaving 10 bases between the germline ends. The CDR3 loop is CASSPRDMNTEAFF. For the CDR3, the DNA is TGCGCCAGCAGCCCCCGGGACATGAACACTGAAGCTTTCTTT.

A remark on this clone: Additional DNA sequences in this sample encode the identical CDR3. The chain joins TRBV9 to TRBJ1-1, with D unclear. Germline assignment: CDR1 SGDLS and CDR2 YYNGEE. V lost 4 bases to trimming and J lost 3 bases, with 13 bases between them. This CDR3 is 14 amino acids long. The CDR3 DNA reads TGTGCCAGCAGCCCCCGCCCCGAGGACACTGAAGCTTTCTTT. It is translated as CASSPRPEDTEAFF.

The V and J genes are TRBV4-3 and TRBJ2-1, with 10 bases matching TRBD2. Germline values: CDR1 LGHNA, CDR2 YSLEER. With V trimmed by 0 bases and J by 10 bases, 21 bases remained unmatched. CDR3 length: 20 residues. The CDR3 DNA reads TGCGCCAGCAGCCAAGAGGGCGTAGCGGGGGGATATCCACGCGCGGGGGAGCAGTTCTTC. Translating it yields CASSQEGVAGGYPRAGEQFF.

The rearrangement links TRBV7-2 to TRBJ1-3, with D unclear. Trimming cost V 1 base and J 4 bases, with 14 bases left between them. Germline V gene data show CDR1 as SGHTA and CDR2 as FQGNSA. The CDR3 length is 16 residues. The CDR3 here is CASSLGAGVLGNTIYF. The CDR3 bases are TGTGCCAGCAGCTTAGGGGCAGGCGTGTTAGGAAACACCATATATTTT.

This clone showed up just a few times. This chain joins TRBV2 and TRBJ2-7; no firm D call. V lost 6 bases and J 1 base, leaving 10 bases between the germline ends. CDR3 length: 13 residues. Germline-derived CDR1 and CDR2 are SNHLY and FYNNEI. CDR3 DNA sequence: TGTGCCAGCAGACGGAGAGCTTCCTACGAGCAGTACTTC. Translating gives CASRRRASYEQYF.

This clone turned up a few times. The V call is TRBV6-5, the J call TRBJ1-5; the D is unclear. The CDR3 sequence is 14 residues long. Trimming removed 10 bases from V and 2 bases from J, with 15 bases in between. CDR1 and CDR2 from the germline V gene are MNHEY and SVGAGI. This CDR3 reads CATQVGDRNQPQHF. The CDR3, as DNA: TGTGCCACTCAAGTCGGGGATCGCAATCAGCCCCAGCATTTT.

The chain uses TRBV10-3 and TRBJ1-1; TRBD1 matches at 7 bases. The CDR3 sequence is 14 residues long. With 5 bases clipped from V and 0 bases from J, the junction kept 3 bases outside the gene matches. Looked up from germline, CDR1 is ENHRY and CDR2 is SYGVKD. CDR3 DNA sequence: TGTGCCATCAGTAAAGGACAGGTGAACACTGAAGCTTTCTTT. Translation: CAISKGQVNTEAFF.

The V gene is TRBV4-2, the J gene TRBJ2-3; 8 bases fit TRBD2. The ends lost 3 bases at V and 0 bases at J; junction bases unmatched: 5. Germline V CDR1 and CDR2: LGHNA, YNFKEQ. CDR3 length equals 16 residues. The CDR3 loop reads CASSHASGGSTDTQYF. For the CDR3, the DNA is TGTGCCAGCAGCCATGCGAGCGGGGGAAGCACAGATACGCAGTATTTT.

This clone was observed a few times. The rearrangement uses TRBV20-1 and TRBJ1-2, with no clear D. V shed 8 bases and J shed 6 bases, with 13 bases lying between them. From germline, CDR1 is DFQATT and CDR2 SNEGSKA (reference sequence). CDR3 length equals 11 residues. CDR3 residues: CSTPGVDGYTF. The CDR3 nucleotides are TGCAGTACCCCGGGTGTCGATGGCTACACCTTC.

J is TRBJ1-3 and V is TRBV6-1; D perhaps matches TRBD1 (5 bases). The CDR3 has 14 amino acids. With 4 bases removed from V and 0 bases from J, the gap between germline ends came to 7 bases. Germline CDR1 MNHNS, CDR2 SASEGT. CDR3 sequence: CASSVDISGNTIYF. As DNA, the CDR3 is TGTGCCAGCAGTGTGGACATCTCTGGAAACACCATATATTTT.

This clone appeared a few times. The chain has TRBV5-6 and TRBJ1-1, with a weak D call TRBD1 (5 bases). The CDR3 contains 12 residues. Germline CDR1 is SGHDT and CDR2 is YYEEEE. V was trimmed by 2 bases and J by 5 bases, leaving 7 bases between them. The DNA for the CDR3 is TGTGCCAGCAGCTTACAGGAAACTGAAGCTTTCTTT. This gives the protein CASSLQETEAFF.

The chain links TRBV5-1 to TRBJ2-3; 10 bases are shared with TRBD2. The J segment lost 1 base and the V segment lost 4 bases, leaving 6 bases of the junction unmatched. This CDR3 is built from 16 residues. Looked up from germline, CDR1 is SGHRS and CDR2 is YFSETQ. DNA of the CDR3: TGCGCCAGCAGCAAACCCGGGACTAGCGGCACAGATACGCAGTATTTT. As protein: CASSKPGTSGTDTQYF.

J is TRBJ2-7 and V is TRBV19; 11 positions agree with TRBD1. This CDR3 spans 16 amino acids. Trimming at V came to 3 bases and at J to 2 bases, leaving 6 bases not matched to a gene. Germline lookup yields CDR1 LNHDA and CDR2 SQIVND (reference sequence). DNA of the CDR3: TGTGCCAGTAGTATTAGAGGGGGACAGGGGGCCTACGAGCAGTACTTC. Translating it yields CASSIRGGQGAYEQYF.

The J gene is TRBJ2-1, the V gene TRBV27; D gene unclear. In germline, CDR1 is MNHEY, CDR2 SMNVEV (reference sequence). The V end lost 2 bases, the J end lost 8 bases, and 10 bases lay between the germline ends. The CDR3 is made up of 13 amino acids. The CDR3 loop reads CASSLQRLDEQFF. DNA of the CDR3: TGTGCCAGCAGTTTACAGCGTTTGGATGAGCAGTTCTTC.

The gene calls are TRBV28 and TRBJ1-2; 10 bases match TRBD1. In germline, CDR1 is MDHEN, CDR2 SYDVKM. Losses at the gene ends were 5 bases for V and 7 bases for J; bases not matched to a gene: 7. CDR3 length: 14 residues. This chain's CDR3 is CASSPDRGRGGYTF. The CDR3 coding sequence is TGTGCCAGCAGTCCCGACAGGGGGCGGGGTGGCTACACCTTC.

This clone was found a few times. The chain is built from TRBV4-2 and TRBJ2-1; the match to TRBD1 covers 7 bases. There are 15 residues in the CDR3. Germline V CDR1 and CDR2: LGHNA, YNFKEQ. With V trimmed by 5 bases and J by 3 bases, 7 bases remained unmatched. CDR3 nucleotides: TGTGCCAGCAGCTACATTGACAGGGACTACAATGAGCAGTTCTTC. The encoded protein is CASSYIDRDYNEQFF.

This rearrangement joins TRBV19 to TRBJ1-1; D gene unclear. The ends were cut back, 3 bases at V and 4 bases at J, with 15 bases in the middle. The CDR3 contains 15 residues. Germline-derived CDR1 and CDR2 are LNHDA and SQIVND (reference sequence). The CDR3 here is CASSIGAQRSTEAFF. In DNA form, the CDR3 reads TGTGCCAGTAGTATTGGTGCCCAACGCAGCACTGAAGCTTTCTTT. Drawing the rest from reference TRBV19 and TRBJ1-1, the complete variable domain is DGGITQSPKYLFRKEGQNVTLSCEQNLNHDAMYWYRQDPGQGLRLIYYSQIVNDFQKGDIAEGYSVSREKKESFPLTVTSAQKNPTAFYLCASSIGAQRSTEAFFGQGTRLTVV.

Written as DNA, the CDR3 is TGTGCCAGCAGCTTAGGCAGGGACTATGGCTACACCTTC. Its translation: CASSLGRDYGYTF. The chain combines TRBV11-3 with TRBJ1-2; D might be TRBD1 (5 bases). The V end lost 1 base, the J end lost 3 bases, and 6 bases lay between the germline ends. CDR3 length: 13 amino acids. From germline, CDR1 is SGHNT and CDR2 YENEEA.

CDR3 in DNA: TGTGCCAGCAGTCTCGGGGGGGAAAATGGCTACACCTTC. As protein: CASSLGGENGYTF. The chain couples TRBV5-4 to TRBJ1-2, with D possibly TRBD1 on 5 matching bases. The V gene's germline CDR1 is SGHNT and CDR2 YYREEE (reference sequence). The CDR3 length is 13 residues. Trimming took off 5 bases at V and 6 bases at J, with 14 bases between the two ends.

CDR3 loop: CASSYHRGEAAGELFF. In DNA, the CDR3 is TGTGCCAGCAGTTACCACAGGGGAGAGGCGGCCGGGGAGCTGTTTTTT. This chain links TRBV6-5 with TRBJ2-2; 7 bases map to TRBD1. This CDR3 spans 16 amino acids. Germline V gene lookup returns CDR1 MNHEY and CDR2 SVGAGI. Unmatched junction bases numbered 9, after V lost 2 bases and J lost 6 bases.

V gene TRBV18 combines with J gene TRBJ2-5, with D possibly TRBD1 on 6 matching bases. There are 17 residues in the CDR3. CDR1 and CDR2 from the germline V gene are KGHSH and LQKENI. V was shortened by 2 bases and J by 4 bases, with 20 bases between the two germline ends. The CDR3 reads CASSPRVTGQRGETQYF. CDR3 nucleotides: TGTGCCAGCTCACCAAGGGTGACAGGCCAGAGGGGAGAGACCCAGTACTTC.

This clone was recorded a few times. This chain joins TRBV6-5 and TRBJ1-2; 7 bases fit TRBD1. The CDR3 consists of 13 residues. Germline CDR1 MNHEY, CDR2 SVGAGI. The V gene end was trimmed by 5 bases and the J gene end by 8 bases; junction bases not matched to a gene: 8. CDR3 DNA sequence: TGTGCCAGCAGTGATTACCACAGGGGCGGCTACACCTTC. Residues: CASSDYHRGGYTF.

The chain has TRBV28 and TRBJ2-1, with 10 bases identical to TRBD2. The ends lost 4 bases at V and 8 bases at J; junction bases unmatched: 8. From germline, CDR1 is MDHEN and CDR2 SYDVKM. The CDR3 covers 15 residues. CDR3 nucleotide sequence: TGTGCCAGCAGTTCTCATAGCGGGGGGTCGGATGAGCAGTTCTTC. This translates into CASSSHSGGSDEQFF.

This sequence joins TRBV9 and TRBJ2-2; 7 nucleotides line up with TRBD2. The V gene's germline CDR1 is SGDLS and CDR2 YYNGEE. The CDR3 totals 14 residues. The junction had 1 base not matched to a gene; V was cut back by 0 bases and J by 5 bases. CDR3 protein: CASSVGGGTGELFF. The CDR3 DNA reads as TGTGCCAGCAGCGTAGGGGGGGGGACCGGGGAGCTGTTTTTT.